The T cell receptor beta chain described here comes from a study of blood T cell repertoires in COVID-19. Study background: There were acute and convalescent COVID-19 samples, and they came from the United States, Italy and Spain. T cells, B-cell-depleted T cells, or PBMCs provided the cDNA or gDNA that served as material.

Under the authors' procedure: Scientists estimated how many nucleated cells there were by amplifying reference gene primers. Repertoires were generated with immunoSEQ multiplex PCR, while TCRdb's copy carries only in-frame clones and drops some. From that table come the V and J calls and clone size; the DNA was used to work out D and trimming. The profile covers about 40,000 clones, with around 85% appearing a single time and roughly 2.6% taken by the ten largest. The sequenced material came from peripheral blood. This TCR was recovered from a woman between 55 and 75 years old with acute or convalescent COVID-19.

The CDR3 region has the DNA TGTGCCAGCTCAAATACTGCCACCCAAGAGACCCAGTACTTC. The encoded protein is CASSNTATQETQYF. The chain has TRBV18 and TRBJ2-5; no firm D call. This CDR3 has 14 amino acids. V was trimmed by 5 bases and J by 1 base, leaving 11 bases between them. The germline V gene encodes CDR1 KGHSH and CDR2 LQKENI.